Shown below are 25 T cell receptor beta chains from a single sample sequenced in a study of cytotoxic CD8 clonotypes in ibrutinib-treated CLL. Generated by immunoSEQ multiplex PCR, the TCRdb table keeps only in-frame clones and is missing some. The sample gives around 140,000 clones, approximately 75% of which show up once; approximately 30% is in the top ten. The material sequenced was PBMCs, taken after 12 months of ibrutinib treatment. Source of these receptors: a human donor with chronic lymphocytic leukemia.

V and J are TRBV9 and TRBJ2-3; D is unclear. The germline gives CDR1 SGDLS, CDR2 YYNGEE. CDR3 size: 14 residues. Trimming removed 0 bases from V and 2 bases from J, with 7 bases in between. DNA of the CDR3: TGTGCCAGCAGCGTAGGTAGTTACACAGATACGCAGTATTTT. Translating it yields CASSVGSYTDTQYF.

J is TRBJ2-1 and V is TRBV2, with TRBD2 as a possible D gene (6 bases). V was trimmed by 4 bases and J by 6 bases, leaving 13 bases between them. Germline loops: CDR1 SNHLY, CDR2 FYNNEI. The CDR3 consists of 14 residues. In DNA form, the CDR3 reads TGTGCCAGCAGTGTTGGGGAGGCCTCCAATGAGCAGTTCTTC. This codes for CASSVGEASNEQFF.

This chain links TRBV4-1 with TRBJ1-1; D is ambiguous. The CDR3 contains 14 residues. Germline CDR1 is MGHRA and CDR2 is YSYEKL. The germline V and J ends were trimmed by 0 bases and 2 bases, with 7 bases remaining between them. CDR3: CASSQELGNTEAFF. The DNA of the CDR3 is TGCGCCAGCAGCCAAGAGCTGGGTAACACTGAAGCTTTCTTT.

This clone was counted a single time. The chain links TRBV4-2 to TRBJ2-3; D is uncertain. The CDR3 covers 13 residues. Germline CDR1 and CDR2: LGHNA and YNFKEQ. V lost 5 bases and J 3 bases, leaving 9 bases between the germline ends. The CDR3 spells CASSLAGTDTQYF. CDR3 bases: TGTGCCAGCAGCTTGGCTGGGACAGATACGCAGTATTTT.

The genes are TRBV6-5 and TRBJ2-7; 7 nucleotides line up with TRBD1. The CDR3 loop spans 15 amino acids. The junction had 11 bases not matched to a gene; V was cut back by 9 bases and J by 0 bases. Germline-derived CDR1 and CDR2 are MNHEY and SVGAGI. The CDR3 region has the DNA TGTGCCAGTGGAGAGGGGGCAACCTTCTCCTACGAGCAGTACTTC. Translated, it gives CASGEGATFSYEQYF.

The gene calls are TRBV7-2 and TRBJ2-1; no reliable D call. The V end lost 5 bases, the J end lost 6 bases, and 11 bases lay between the germline ends. There are 13 residues in the CDR3. Germline-derived CDR1 and CDR2 are SGHTA and FQGNSA. The CDR3 DNA sequence: TGTGCCAGCAGCCCCGTAACCAGCAATGAGCAGTTCTTC. This sequence encodes CASSPVTSNEQFF.

The V gene is TRBV11-2, the J gene TRBJ1-1; TRBD1 matches 8 bases. V gave up 4 bases and J gave up 12 bases; unmatched junction bases: 13. The CDR3 length is 14 residues. Germline V gives CDR1 SGHAT, CDR2 FQNNGV. DNA of the CDR3: TGTGCCAGCAGCTCTCTCCGGCAGGGGGCGGAAACTTTCTTT. Amino acid sequence: CASSSLRQGAETFF.

The chain employs TRBV6-1 and TRBJ1-6; 9 bases are shared with TRBD1. The junction had 4 bases not matched to a gene; V was cut back by 7 bases and J by 6 bases. The germline V gene encodes CDR1 MNHNS and CDR2 SASEGT. This CDR3 contains 14 residues. The CDR3 protein is CASIHRGLNSPLHF. DNA of the CDR3: TGTGCCAGCATTCACAGGGGGCTTAATTCACCCCTCCACTTT.

This rearrangement joins TRBV7-8 to TRBJ2-1, with TRBD2 identical over 10 bases. CDR1 SGHVS and CDR2 FQNEAQ come from the germline V gene. With V trimmed by 0 bases and J by 10 bases, 9 bases remained unmatched. There are 16 residues in the CDR3. The CDR3 is CASSLAKLAGVWEQFF. In nucleotides, the CDR3 is TGTGCCAGCAGCTTAGCGAAGCTAGCGGGAGTTTGGGAGCAGTTCTTC. Full variable domain (rest looked up from reference TRBV7-8 and TRBJ2-1): GAGVSQSPRYKVAKRGQDVALRCDPISGHVSLFWYQQALGQGPEFLTYFQNEAQLDKSGLPSDRFFAERPEGSVSTLKIQRTQQEDSAVYLCASSLAKLAGVWEQFFGPGTRLTVL.

This clone was counted between two and nine times. The genes are TRBV6-6 and TRBJ1-5, with TRBD1 matching over 8 bases. The germline V gene encodes CDR1 MNHNY and CDR2 SVGAGI (reference sequence). The V and J ends lost 7 bases and 7 bases, in that order; junction bases with no gene match: 12. The CDR3 is made up of 15 amino acids. In DNA form, the CDR3 reads TGTGCCAGCACCATAAGCGGACAGGGATTACAGCCCCAGCATTTT. Its translation is CASTISGQGLQPQHF.

A single count supports this clone. This chain links TRBV28 with TRBJ2-7; a weak D match, TRBD2 (5 bases). The germline V and J ends were trimmed by 1 base and 4 bases, with 14 bases remaining between them. The CDR3 is made up of 15 amino acids. Germline assignment: CDR1 MDHEN and CDR2 SYDVKM. The CDR3 sequence: CASSLLGYRGYEQYF. The CDR3 DNA follows: TGTGCCAGCAGTTTATTGGGCTACAGAGGGTACGAGCAGTACTTC.

The chain is built from TRBV19 and TRBJ2-7; 7 bases align to TRBD2. CDR1 LNHDA and CDR2 SQIVND come from the germline V gene (reference sequence). Losses at the gene ends were 1 base for V and 2 bases for J; bases not matched to a gene: 5. This CDR3 region has 15 residues. CDR3 DNA: TGTGCCAGTAGTATAGCCAGCGGGGCCCCCTACGAGCAGTACTTC. Amino acid sequence: CASSIASGAPYEQYF.

The chain employs TRBV30 and TRBJ1-6; D may be TRBD1 (5 bases). Trimming stripped 0 bases from V and 6 bases from J, with 12 bases between. There are 15 residues in the CDR3. The germline gives CDR1 GTSNPN, CDR2 SVGIG (reference sequence). CDR3 sequence reads: CAWSVGGGFNSPLHF. In DNA form, the CDR3 reads TGTGCCTGGAGTGTTGGCGGGGGATTTAATTCACCCCTCCACTTT.

The chain combines TRBV27 with TRBJ2-2, with TRBD1 matching 8 bases. Germline values: CDR1 MNHEY, CDR2 SMNVEV (reference sequence). The CDR3 has 15 residues. V shed 4 bases, J shed 4 bases, and the junction held 5 bases outside the gene matches. CDR3 sequence reads: CASSYAGQATGELFF. The CDR3 DNA reads TGTGCCAGCAGTTATGCGGGACAGGCCACCGGGGAGCTGTTTTTT.

The sample holds one count of this clone. The chain combines TRBV7-3 with TRBJ2-7, with a possible D match to TRBD1 (6 bases). V gave up 5 bases and J gave up 3 bases, with 11 bases separating them. Germline V gives CDR1 SGHTA, CDR2 FQGTGA. CDR3 size: 13 residues. CDR3 amino acids: CASSPDSHYEQYF. The CDR3 DNA sequence: TGTGCCAGCAGCCCGGACAGCCACTACGAGCAGTACTTC.

The genes are TRBV19 and TRBJ1-5; TRBD1 agrees at 11 bases. The length of the CDR3 is 16 residues. Germline trimming cut 7 bases from V and 4 bases from J; bases unmatched to any gene: 9. Germline CDR1 reads LNHDA; CDR2 reads SQIVND (reference sequence). CDR3 protein: CASKKDRGQRNQPQHF. The CDR3 nucleotides read TGTGCCAGTAAAAAGGACAGGGGGCAAAGGAATCAGCCCCAGCATTTT.

The chain joins TRBV9 to TRBJ2-2, with TRBD2 identical over 12 bases. The CDR3 has 17 amino acids. V dropped 4 bases and J dropped 5; count of bases not matched to a gene: 9. Per germline, CDR1 SGDLS and CDR2 YYNGEE. The CDR3 DNA follows: TGTGCCAGCAGCTTTCATTCGACTAGCGGGGGAACCGGGGAGCTGTTTTTT. This gives the protein CASSFHSTSGGTGELFF.

The chain joins TRBV9 to TRBJ1-2; D call uncertain. This CDR3 spans 13 amino acids. Trimming left V 3 bases short and J 3 bases short, with 9 bases between. Germline-derived CDR1 and CDR2 are SGDLS and YYNGEE. The CDR3 protein is CASSAREDYGYTF. DNA for the CDR3: TGTGCCAGCAGCGCTAGGGAGGACTATGGCTACACCTTC.

The chain couples TRBV7-9 to TRBJ2-1, with TRBD2 as a possible D gene (6 bases). CDR1 SEHNR and CDR2 FQNEAQ come from the germline V gene (reference sequence). V lost 5 bases to trimming and J lost 2 bases, with 13 bases between them. The CDR3 is 15 amino acids. CDR3 loop: CASSSRDLPYNEQFF. CDR3 DNA: TGTGCCAGCAGCAGCCGGGACTTACCCTACAATGAGCAGTTCTTC.

The gene calls are TRBV4-3 and TRBJ2-1; 7 bases align to TRBD1. Germline V gives CDR1 LGHNA, CDR2 YSLEER. V was clipped by 0 bases and J by 5 bases; unmatched bases: 13. CDR3 size: 18 residues. CDR3: CASSQDHLMTGFNNEQFF. CDR3 sequence (DNA): TGCGCCAGCAGCCAAGATCACCTAATGACAGGGTTCAACAATGAGCAGTTCTTC.

The genes are TRBV4-2 and TRBJ1-2; a possible D gene is TRBD1 (6 bases). Germline CDR1 is LGHNA and CDR2 is YNFKEQ. The CDR3 spans 14 residues. Trimming took off 0 bases at V and 8 bases at J, with 13 bases between the two ends. CDR3 in DNA: TGTGCCAGCAGCCAAGATCCAGGGGAGGTAGGCTACACCTTC. The encoded protein is CASSQDPGEVGYTF.

V and J are TRBV6-5 and TRBJ1-2; D is ambiguous. Per germline, CDR1 MNHEY and CDR2 SVGAGI. Trimming cost V 0 bases and J 0 bases, with 11 bases left between them. The CDR3 contains 16 residues. The CDR3 DNA reads as TGTGCCAGCAGTTACTCACGAGGGCACACTAACTATGGCTACACCTTC. Residues: CASSYSRGHTNYGYTF.

The chain employs TRBV27 and TRBJ2-1; 12 positions match TRBD1. This CDR3 contains 17 residues. From germline, CDR1 is MNHEY and CDR2 SMNVEV (reference sequence). Trimming removed 5 bases from V and 3 bases from J; junction bases left unmatched: 8. CDR3 nucleotides: TGTGCCAGCAGTGTCACCGGGACAGGGGGCAGCTACAATGAGCAGTTCTTC. It specifies CASSVTGTGGSYNEQFF.

This chain joins TRBV7-9 and TRBJ2-5; TRBD2 might be the D (5 bases). The CDR3 runs to 14 residues. Germline CDR1 is SEHNR and CDR2 is FQNEAQ (reference sequence). V was clipped by 5 bases and J by 2 bases, with 12 bases between them. Here the CDR3 DNA reads TGTGCCAGCAGCGTACCGGGGAGACAAGAGACCCAGTACTTC. Translating it yields CASSVPGRQETQYF.

This clone was recorded once. The DNA for the CDR3 is TGTGCCAGCCGGCGGGAGGACACCGGGGAGCTGTTTTTT. Translating gives CASRREDTGELFF. J is TRBJ2-2 and V is TRBV7-3, with 8 bases matching TRBD2. The V and J ends lost 8 bases and 3 bases, in that order; junction bases with no gene match: 2. The germline gives CDR1 SGHTA, CDR2 FQGTGA. The CDR3 sequence is 13 residues long.